This T cell receptor beta chain appears in the sequencing data of a study of cytomegalovirus exposure and HLA in healthy donors. Despite likely unrecorded immune exposures, the donors were nominally healthy at the time of sampling. After removal of 3 bases from V and 3 bases from J, the junction contained 2 bases not matched to a gene. The CDR3 is 14 amino acids. Germline CDR1 reads LNHNV; CDR2 reads YYDKDF (reference sequence). 13 Jbeta primers and 60 Vbeta primers were used for the PCR. Clones were read by immunoSEQ multiplex PCR, and TCRdb kept only the in-frame ones, dropping some. The sample lists around 190,000 clones, 70% to 80% occurring once. On this clone itself: The target antigen is unknown.

General observations from the study: Cytomegalovirus-associated TCR beta chains were listed, numbering 150 to 200. Another analysis was done later, and it associated 15,000 to 20,000 TCR beta sequences with HLA alleles at 0.05 false discovery rate. Near-uniform donor sequencing depth was presumed by presence/absence analyses.

The chain has TRBV15 and TRBJ2-7; the match to TRBD2 covers 10 bases. Sequencing was carried out using PBMCs. This receptor was identified in a woman aged 50 to 60 in good health and CMV-seronegative. CDR3 sequence: CATSSSGRRYEQYF. The CDR3 nucleotides read TGTGCCACCAGCAGTAGCGGGAGGCGCTACGAGCAGTACTTC.